The entry below gives a single TCR beta chain sequence along with its context. Its antigen is as yet unknown. The data stem from a study of T cell responses to AZD1222 COVID-19 vaccine. Study summary: Pooling of second doses given at about 4 or about 12 weeks was done.

Libraries were prepared by immunoSEQ multiplex PCR; TCRdb keeps only in-frame clonotypes and omits some of them. In the table there are about 99,000 clones, about 89% of which are singletons. The study, taken as a whole, reports: The study found vaccine-associated CD4 TCRs spanning spike, dominant at 160-218 and 743-854.

Trimming removed 0 bases from V and 7 bases from J, with 10 bases in between. This CDR3 region has 14 residues. CDR1 is SGHRS, CDR2 YFSETQ, per germline. Sample: peripheral blood, taken on day 0 of AZD1222 vaccination. The clonotype originates from an adult in good health. The chain uses TRBV5-1 and TRBJ2-2, with D uncertain. In nucleotides, the CDR3 is TGCGCCAGCAGCTTGGCCGGAGAAAGCGGGGAGCTGTTTTTT. Translation gives CASSLAGESGELFF.